A single sample is the source of the 28 T cell receptor beta chains below, sequenced in a study of blood T cell repertoires in COVID-19. Measured with immunoSEQ multiplex PCR; TCRdb has only the in-frame clones, and not every one. The sample includes more than 70,000 clones, 75% to 90% of them seen just once. The sequenced sample was peripheral blood. The receptor source for this set is a woman in her 70s with acute or convalescent COVID-19.

This chain connects TRBV7-8 to TRBJ2-2; 7 bases map to TRBD1. Looked up from germline, CDR1 is SGHVS and CDR2 is FQNEAQ. CDR3 length equals 17 residues. The V segment lost 0 bases and the J segment 8 bases; nucleotides outside the gene matches: 12. The CDR3 sequence: CASSLAPGTARRGELFF. Here the CDR3 DNA reads TGTGCCAGCAGCTTAGCGCCCGGGACAGCCAGGAGGGGGGAGCTGTTTTTT.

The chain couples TRBV6-5 to TRBJ1-1, with D maybe TRBD1 (5 bases). V was cut by 0 bases and J by 8 bases, with 7 bases left in between. This CDR3 is built from 12 residues. Germline values: CDR1 MNHEY, CDR2 SVGAGI. The CDR3 sequence is CASSYSRGEAFF. The DNA of the CDR3 is TGTGCCAGCAGTTACTCCCGGGGGGAAGCTTTCTTT.

This chain links TRBV28 with TRBJ1-5; D possibly corresponds to TRBD1 (5 bases). Trimming stripped 8 bases from V and 7 bases from J, with 18 bases between. Germline CDR1 and CDR2: MDHEN and SYDVKM. The CDR3 spans 14 residues. As DNA, the CDR3 is TGTGCCAGCCTCGGGGGGGGACTCTTACAGCCCCAGCATTTT. It is translated as CASLGGGLLQPQHF.

The chain carries TRBV19 and TRBJ1-5; D ambiguous. From germline, CDR1 is LNHDA and CDR2 SQIVND (reference sequence). CDR3 length: 13 residues. The ends were cut back, 3 bases at V and 4 bases at J, with 7 bases in the middle. Written as DNA, the CDR3 is TGTGCCAGTAGTATGGTACAAAATCAGCCCCAGCATTTT. As protein: CASSMVQNQPQHF.

In nucleotides, the CDR3 is TGTGCCAGCAGTGACGATGCAGAAAACTATGGCTACACCTTC. Translating it yields CASSDDAENYGYTF. The chain couples TRBV2 to TRBJ1-2; no reliable D call. In germline, CDR1 is SNHLY, CDR2 FYNNEI. The CDR3 is made up of 14 amino acids. V shed 3 bases and J shed 2 bases, with 10 bases lying between them.

The V gene is TRBV5-4, the J gene TRBJ2-1; 9 bases map to TRBD2. CDR1 is SGHNT, CDR2 YYREEE, per germline (reference sequence). Trimming cost V 0 bases and J 2 bases; bases outside gene matches: 0. The CDR3 has 15 amino acids. CDR3 protein: CASSLASGAYNEQFF. CDR3 DNA sequence: TGTGCCAGCAGCTTGGCTAGCGGGGCCTACAATGAGCAGTTCTTC.

This sequence joins TRBV7-2 and TRBJ2-1; the match to TRBD2 covers 11 bases. CDR3 length equals 15 residues. V dropped 5 bases and J dropped 7; count of bases not matched to a gene: 7. Germline V lookup: CDR1 SGHTA, CDR2 FQGNSA. The CDR3 nucleotides are TGTGCCAGCAGCAGTACTAGCGGGAGATTTAATGAGCAGTTCTTC. It codes for CASSSTSGRFNEQFF.

The V and J genes are TRBV6-6 and TRBJ2-7, with 8 bases aligning to TRBD2. Trimming took 6 bases from V and 2 from J; bases not matched to a gene: 6. CDR3 length: 14 residues. Germline lookup yields CDR1 MNHNY and CDR2 SVGAGI (reference sequence). DNA of the CDR3: TGTGCCAGCAGGGGGACTAGTGGAACCTACGAGCAGTACTTC. Its protein is CASRGTSGTYEQYF.

V usage is TRBV7-2 and J usage is TRBJ1-2; D not resolved. Trimming removed 1 base at V and 0 bases at J, with 6 bases between. Germline V gene sequence: CDR1 SGHTA, CDR2 FQGNSA. CDR3 length: 14 amino acids. This chain's CDR3 is CASSLVQTNYGYTF. Here the CDR3 DNA reads TGTGCCAGCAGCTTAGTACAGACTAACTATGGCTACACCTTC.

The chain has TRBV5-1 and TRBJ2-1; 8 bases are shared with TRBD2. Germline loops: CDR1 SGHRS, CDR2 YFSETQ. With V trimmed by 5 bases and J by 9 bases, 10 bases remained unmatched. This CDR3 is 14 amino acids long. As DNA, the CDR3 is TGCGCCAGCAGTGGGGGACTAGGCGGTTCTGAGCAGTTCTTC. It yields the protein CASSGGLGGSEQFF.

This clone was counted once. The V gene is TRBV5-4, the J gene TRBJ2-6; D ambiguous. In germline, CDR1 is SGHNT, CDR2 YYREEE (reference sequence). This CDR3 has 16 amino acids. The germline V and J ends were trimmed by 4 bases and 0 bases, with 11 bases remaining between them. As DNA, the CDR3 is TGTGCCAGCAGCAAAAGAGGAGTCTCTGGGGCCAACGTCCTGACTTTC. Protein sequence: CASSKRGVSGANVLTF. The variable domain in full, with the rest retrieved from reference TRBV5-4 and TRBJ2-6, is ETGVTQSPTHLIKTRGQQVTLRCSSQSGHNTVSWYQQALGQGPQFIFQYYREEENGRGNFPPRFSGLQFPNYSSELNVNALELDDSALYLCASSKRGVSGANVLTFGAGSRLTVL.

In its sample, this clone was seen once. Written as DNA, the CDR3 is TGTGCCAGCAGCCAATCATCGAGCTCCTACAATGAGCAGTTCTTC. Amino acid sequence: CASSQSSSSYNEQFF. The chain joins TRBV4-2 to TRBJ2-1; D gene uncertain. The V end was cut by 2 bases, the J end by 0 bases, with 8 bases between. The CDR3 is made up of 15 amino acids. The V gene's germline CDR1 is LGHNA and CDR2 YNFKEQ.

This clone showed up just once. CDR3 nucleotides: TGTGCCACCAAACGCGAACGGGGGGGTGACGAGCAGTACTTC. Residues: CATKRERGGDEQYF. The chain has TRBV2 and TRBJ2-7; TRBD2 aligns across 8 bases. Germline V CDR1 and CDR2: SNHLY, FYNNEI. There are 14 residues in the CDR3. The V segment lost 10 bases and the J segment 5 bases; nucleotides outside the gene matches: 13.

The chain joins TRBV24-1 to TRBJ2-1; D gene ambiguous. Germline CDR1 is KGHDR and CDR2 is SFDVKD. The CDR3 covers 13 residues. V dropped 1 base and J dropped 4 bases, with 4 bases sitting between them. In DNA, the CDR3 is TGTGCCACCAGTGATTTCCCGTACAATGAGCAGTTCTTC. It yields the protein CATSDFPYNEQFF.

V is TRBV6-2 or TRBV6-3 and J is TRBJ2-3, with 8 bases identical to TRBD2. Germline-derived CDR1 and CDR2 are MNHEY and SVGEGT. Trimming at V came to 5 bases and at J to 3 bases, leaving 7 bases not matched to a gene. The CDR3 contains 15 residues. Here the CDR3 reads CASSVAGRRTDTQYF. CDR3 nucleotide sequence: TGTGCCAGCAGTGTAGCGGGGAGGAGGACAGATACGCAGTATTTT.

The gene calls are TRBV3-1 (or the pseudogene TRBV3-2) and TRBJ2-1; a weak D match, TRBD1 (6 bases). The V end lost 4 bases, the J end lost 4 bases, and 14 bases lay between the germline ends. Per the germline V gene, CDR1 is LGHDT and CDR2 is YNNKEL (reference sequence). The CDR3 runs to 15 residues. The CDR3 DNA follows: TGTGCCAGCAGCCCCGGACAGAAGATTTACAATGAGCAGTTCTTC. It is translated as CASSPGQKIYNEQFF.

This clone was picked up a small number of times. This chain connects TRBV29-1 to TRBJ1-2; TRBD1 matches at 12 bases. With 5 bases clipped from V and 3 bases from J, the junction kept 4 bases outside the gene matches. This CDR3 is built from 14 residues. Looked up from germline, CDR1 is SQVTM and CDR2 is ANQGSEA. CDR3 amino acids: CSVYGTGGDYGYTF. CDR3 DNA sequence: TGCAGCGTTTACGGGACAGGGGGCGACTATGGCTACACCTTC.

J is TRBJ2-7 and V is TRBV20-1; TRBD2 aligns across 7 bases. CDR1 is DFQATT, CDR2 SNEGSKA, per germline (reference sequence). The junction had 2 bases not matched to a gene; V was cut back by 3 bases and J by 6 bases. The CDR3 is made up of 11 amino acids. In nucleotides, the CDR3 is TGCAGTGCTAGGGGGACTACCGAGCAGTACTTC. Translation gives CSARGTTEQYF.

The chain uses TRBV6-5 and TRBJ1-2; 7 positions match TRBD1. V dropped 5 bases and J dropped 8; count of bases not matched to a gene: 8. CDR1 MNHEY and CDR2 SVGAGI come from the germline V gene. The CDR3 loop spans 13 amino acids. The CDR3 DNA reads TGTGCCAGCAGTAAAACAGGGGTTGGCGGCTACACCTTC. This encodes CASSKTGVGGYTF.

The V and J genes are TRBV9 and TRBJ2-5, with D possibly TRBD2 on 7 matching bases. The CDR3 has 16 amino acids. V was shortened by 0 bases and J by 2 bases, with 14 bases between the two germline ends. Germline values: CDR1 SGDLS, CDR2 YYNGEE. The CDR3: CASSVEGGPLQETQYF. CDR3 sequence (DNA): TGTGCCAGCAGCGTAGAGGGGGGGCCCCTTCAAGAGACCCAGTACTTC.

The chain couples TRBV19 to TRBJ2-2; the match to TRBD2 covers 9 bases. With 6 bases clipped from V and 4 bases from J, the junction kept 9 bases outside the gene matches. The CDR3 loop spans 16 amino acids. Germline CDR1 LNHDA, CDR2 SQIVND (reference sequence). The CDR3 reads CASSFSGSVSTGELFF. The CDR3 coding sequence is TGTGCCAGTAGCTTTAGCGGGAGTGTTAGCACCGGGGAGCTGTTTTTT.

The chain joins TRBV5-6 to TRBJ1-2; the match to TRBD1 covers 9 bases. The CDR3 consists of 14 residues. CDR1 is SGHDT and CDR2 is YYEEEE in the germline V gene. V gave up 4 bases and J gave up 7 bases; unmatched junction bases: 8. DNA for the CDR3: TGTGCCAGCAGCCCCCGGGACAGGGAGGGTGGCTACACCTTC. This sequence encodes CASSPRDREGGYTF. The full variable domain, rest sourced from reference TRBV5-6 and TRBJ1-2, is DAGVTQSPTHLIKTRGQQVTLRCSPKSGHDTVSWYQQALGQGPQFIFQYYEEEERQRGNFPDRFSGHQFPNYSSELNVNALLLGDSALYLCASSPRDREGGYTFGSGTRLTVV.

V and J are TRBV6-5 and TRBJ2-3, with a weak D call TRBD1 (6 bases). The length of the CDR3 is 13 residues. The germline V gene encodes CDR1 MNHEY and CDR2 SVGAGI. Trimming took 8 bases from V and 1 from J, leaving 10 bases between them. CDR3 protein: CASVRQGTDTQYF. The CDR3 region has the DNA TGTGCCAGCGTCCGACAGGGCACAGATACGCAGTATTTT.

The gene calls are TRBV5-4 and TRBJ1-2, with 8 nucleotides matching TRBD1. The CDR3 runs 15 residues. Trimming removed 4 bases from V and 3 bases from J; junction bases left unmatched: 8. From germline, CDR1 is SGHNT and CDR2 YYREEE (reference sequence). CDR3 nucleotides: TGTGCCAGCAGCCCGTCGACAGGGGACCACTATGGCTACACCTTC. It is translated as CASSPSTGDHYGYTF.

The rearrangement links TRBV28 to TRBJ2-1, with 9 bases lining up with TRBD1. V gave up 6 bases and J gave up 5 bases; unmatched junction bases: 5. The germline gives CDR1 MDHEN, CDR2 SYDVKM. The CDR3 length is 14 residues. CDR3 in DNA: TGTGCCAGCAGGATTGGGACAGGGAACAATGAGCAGTTCTTC. This sequence encodes CASRIGTGNNEQFF.

The chain joins TRBV29-1 to TRBJ1-3; 9 bases align to TRBD1. CDR3 size: 13 residues. Losses at the gene ends were 6 bases for V and 4 bases for J; bases not matched to a gene: 4. Germline V gene data show CDR1 as SQVTM and CDR2 as ANQGSEA. The CDR3 coding sequence is TGCAGCGTCGGGACAGGGAAGGGAAACACCATATATTTT. Protein: CSVGTGKGNTIYF.

This chain links TRBV28 with TRBJ1-5; no firm D call. The CDR3 has 14 amino acids. The germline CDR1 and CDR2 sequences are MDHEN and SYDVKM. V was trimmed by 3 bases and J by 7 bases, leaving 13 bases between them. The CDR3 nucleotides read TGTGCCAGCAGTTTGACGGGGAACCGGCAGCCCCAGCATTTT. Translating gives CASSLTGNRQPQHF.

This rearrangement joins TRBV7-2 to TRBJ2-7, with D perhaps TRBD2 (7 bases). Trimming cost V 3 bases and J 4 bases, with 16 bases left between them. This CDR3 region has 15 residues. Per the germline V gene, CDR1 is SGHTA and CDR2 is FQGNSA. The CDR3 region is CASSLISGGIYEQYF. The DNA of the CDR3 is TGTGCCAGCAGCTTGATTTCGGGGGGCATATACGAGCAGTACTTC.